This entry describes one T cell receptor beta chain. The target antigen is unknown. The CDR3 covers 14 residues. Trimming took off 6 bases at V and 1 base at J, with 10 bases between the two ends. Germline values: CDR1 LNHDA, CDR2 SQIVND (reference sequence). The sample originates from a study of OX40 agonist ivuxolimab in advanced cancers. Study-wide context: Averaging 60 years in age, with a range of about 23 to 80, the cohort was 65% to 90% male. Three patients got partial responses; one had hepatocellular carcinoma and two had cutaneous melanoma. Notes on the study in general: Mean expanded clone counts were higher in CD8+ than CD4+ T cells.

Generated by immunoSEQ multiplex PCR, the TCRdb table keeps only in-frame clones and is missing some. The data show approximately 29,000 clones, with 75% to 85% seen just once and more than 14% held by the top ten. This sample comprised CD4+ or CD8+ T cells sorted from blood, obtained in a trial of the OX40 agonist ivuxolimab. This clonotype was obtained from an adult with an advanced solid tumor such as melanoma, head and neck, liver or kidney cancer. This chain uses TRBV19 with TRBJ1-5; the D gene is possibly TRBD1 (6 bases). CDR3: CASRFTGSNQPQHF. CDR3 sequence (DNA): TGTGCCAGTAGATTCACAGGGAGCAATCAGCCCCAGCATTTT.